This T cell receptor (beta chain) was recorded in a study of cytomegalovirus exposure and HLA in healthy donors. Study results and caveats: Analyzed later, association rates of TCRs varied across HLA loci, with DRB1 most and HLA-C fewest. Specificity for CMV antigens was confirmed in vitro for a few of the CMV-associated chains.

Amplification used 60 Vbeta primers and 13 Jbeta primers. Produced via immunoSEQ multiplex PCR; TCRdb's table is partial and in-frame only. The table lists about 77,000 clones, approximately 78% of them singletons, with 3.5% to 5.5% in the top ten. On this clone itself: Its antigen remains unidentified.

The receptor was isolated from a man aged 35 to 55 in good health and CMV-seronegative. Sequenced material: PBMCs.

CDR3 bases: TGCGCCAGCAGCCAAGATCCCTTGGGAGGAACGAACACTGAAGCTTTCTTT. Protein: CASSQDPLGGTNTEAFF. J is TRBJ1-1 and V is TRBV4-3; D not resolved. V dropped 0 bases and J dropped 1 base, with 15 bases sitting between them. Germline V gene data show CDR1 as LGHNA and CDR2 as YSLEER. The CDR3 has 17 amino acids.